The TCR beta chain under discussion was sequenced for a study of T cells in Graves' hyperthyroidism and ophthalmopathy. Researchers took RNA transcripts and amplified the TCR beta CDR3 regions from them. A first-round RT-PCR of the TCR CDR3 used the HTBI primer set. TCRdb passed the multiplex PCR reads through MiXCR, listing each CDR3 protein once. In the table there are hundreds of thousands of distinct CDR3 sequences, less than 25% of which are singletons. Study-wide results and caveats: Stable hyperthyroidism and ophthalmopathy were separated using 13 V-J signatures.

A note on this clonotype: Its antigen is currently unknown.

Disease lasting under 3 months, a NOSPECS grade of at least 4, and a Clinical Activity Score of at least 3 were features of the ophthalmopathy patients. Germline CDR1 is MNHNS and CDR2 is SASEGT. The V and J ends lost 6 bases and 7 bases respectively, with 12 bases between them. The CDR3 is 13 residues long. This clonotype originated in a young man with Graves' ophthalmopathy. Specimen: blood. The rearrangement joins TRBV6-1 to TRBJ2-2; D is unclear. The CDR3 DNA reads as TGTGCCAGCAGGGAATTAACGTACGGGGAGCTGTTTTTT. It translates to CASRELTYGELFF.